Below, one T cell receptor beta chain is given with its context. What it binds is unknown. Between the trimmed V and J ends, which lost 1 base and 10 bases, there was a span of 11 bases. CDR1 and CDR2 (germline): SGHNT, YENEEA. This CDR3 has 14 residues. Brentuximab vedotin exposure varied among the patients, all of whom had relapsed after autologous stem cell transplantation. These data originate in a study of PD-1 blockade in classical Hodgkin lymphoma. Data came from immunoSEQ multiplex PCR; TCRdb stores just in-frame clones and leaves some out. The sample records tens of thousands of clones, approximately 85% being singletons. Study-level points and caveats: Prior to therapy, complete responders displayed diversity much like that of newly diagnosed patients. At C4D1, TCR diversity had climbed significantly for CD4+ cells, though not for CD8+ cells.

This sequence joins TRBV11-3 and TRBJ1-6; D is unresolved. The TCR originated in a human donor with classical Hodgkin lymphoma. Sequencing was performed on peripheral blood mononuclear cells (PBMCs), taken at baseline. CDR3 coding DNA: TGTGCCAGCAGCTTAGTCTGGACGGAGTCACCCCTCCACTTT. Residues: CASSLVWTESPLHF.